The next 20 T cell receptor beta chains were all read from a single sample in a study of blood T cell repertoires in COVID-19 (dated by TCRdb to 2018 to 2020). The library came from the immunoSEQ multiplex PCR assay. This is the immuneACCESS table as TCRdb keeps it, with only in-frame sequences that have V and J called. A part of the clones is gone; compared with another copy, unresolved V genes explain less than half, and the rest is unexplained. A total of about 75,000 clones appear in this sample, under 90% of them only once. Roughly 2.5% of the sample comes from the top ten. The sample taken for sequencing was peripheral blood. Receptors were obtained from a human donor in a cohort sampled during active COVID-19.

The rearrangement links TRBV19 to TRBJ1-5; D gene ambiguous. The CDR3 extends over 13 amino acids. V shed 6 bases and J shed 4 bases, with 10 bases lying between them. CDR1 is LNHDA, CDR2 SQIVND, per germline (reference sequence). CDR3 nucleotide sequence: TGTGCCAGTAGGGAGGGTTGGAATCAGCCCCAGCATTTT. Amino acids: CASREGWNQPQHF. Full variable domain (outside the CDR3, taken from reference TRBV19 and TRBJ1-5): DGGITQSPKYLFRKEGQNVTLSCEQNLNHDAMYWYRQDPGQGLRLIYYSQIVNDFQKGDIAEGYSVSREKKESFPLTVTSAQKNPTAFYLCASREGWNQPQHFGDGTRLSIL.

The CDR3 protein is CASSQVSTGTNYGYTF. The DNA for the CDR3 is TGCGCCAGCAGCCAAGTCTCCACGGGGACTAACTATGGCTACACCTTC. The chain is built from TRBV4-1 and TRBJ1-2; no definite D call. The V gene's germline CDR1 is MGHRA and CDR2 YSYEKL. CDR3 length: 16 residues. V shed 1 base and J shed 0 bases, with 12 bases lying between them.

This clone was counted once. The V and J genes are TRBV15 and TRBJ2-5; 11 nucleotides line up with TRBD2. V was pared by 5 bases and J by 2 bases, with 10 bases of the junction left unmatched. Germline CDR1 and CDR2: LNHNV and YYDKDF (reference sequence). The CDR3 contains 17 residues. The CDR3 DNA is TGTGCCACCAGCGGGTCCCCTAGCGGGGGGCATCAAGAGACCCAGTACTTC. It translates to CATSGSPSGGHQETQYF.

The chain couples TRBV19 to TRBJ2-1, with 11 bases matching TRBD1. CDR1 LNHDA and CDR2 SQIVND come from the germline V gene (reference sequence). The J segment lost 6 bases and the V segment lost 2 bases, leaving 3 bases of the junction unmatched. The CDR3 covers 15 residues. CDR3 sequence reads: CASSIWGTGGNEQFF. The CDR3 DNA follows: TGTGCCAGTAGTATATGGGGGACAGGGGGCAATGAGCAGTTCTTC.

This chain links TRBV2 with TRBJ2-3; the D gene is possibly TRBD2 (6 bases). Trimming left V 3 bases short and J 2 bases short, with 12 bases between. CDR1 SNHLY and CDR2 FYNNEI come from the germline V gene. The CDR3 runs to 15 residues. Written as DNA, the CDR3 is TGTGCCAGCAGTGAGCGGGCGGGGTACACAGATACGCAGTATTTT. The encoded protein is CASSERAGYTDTQYF.

This chain links TRBV7-2 with TRBJ2-2, with D possibly TRBD1 on 6 matching bases. CDR3 length: 15 amino acids. Germline lookup yields CDR1 SGHTA and CDR2 FQGNSA. V shed 0 bases and J shed 3 bases, with 8 bases lying between them. CDR3 amino acids: CASSLAGAHTGELFF. The CDR3 nucleotides read TGTGCCAGCAGCTTAGCGGGGGCCCACACCGGGGAGCTGTTTTTT.

CDR3 sequence (DNA): TGTGCCAGTAGTATAGGGGGGGTCACTGAAGCTTTCTTT. It codes for CASSIGGVTEAFF. The gene calls are TRBV19 and TRBJ1-1; D is perhaps TRBD1 (5 bases). The CDR3 totals 13 residues. V gave up 1 base and J gave up 4 bases, with 7 bases separating them. The germline CDR1 and CDR2 sequences are LNHDA and SQIVND (reference sequence).

This chain links TRBV24-1 with TRBJ2-7; TRBD1 agrees at 7 bases. Germline CDR1 KGHDR, CDR2 SFDVKD. The length of the CDR3 is 12 residues. Unmatched junction bases numbered 4, after V lost 3 bases and J lost 9 bases. CDR3 amino acids: CATSDPGTAQYF. CDR3 nucleotides: TGTGCCACCAGTGATCCCGGGACAGCGCAGTACTTC.

V usage is TRBV4-3 and J usage is TRBJ1-5, with TRBD1 as a possible D gene (6 bases). This CDR3 is 16 amino acids long. Per the germline V gene, CDR1 is LGHNA and CDR2 is YSLEER. Deletions cut 0 bases from V and 6 bases from J, with 15 bases between. The CDR3 DNA reads TGCGCCAGCAGCCAAGACGCCGTTGGGGGCGGTCAGCCCCAGCATTTT. Amino acid sequence: CASSQDAVGGGQPQHF.

J is TRBJ2-1 and V is TRBV3-1 (or the pseudogene TRBV3-2), with TRBD1 matching over 8 bases. The trim removed 9 bases at V and 4 bases at J, leaving 11 bases unmatched. CDR1 LGHDT and CDR2 YNNKEL come from the germline V gene (reference sequence). CDR3 length: 15 residues. The CDR3: CASRPGQGVYNEQFF. CDR3 nucleotide sequence: TGTGCCAGTAGACCTGGACAGGGAGTGTACAATGAGCAGTTCTTC.

The J gene is TRBJ1-5, the V gene TRBV2; TRBD1 matches 9 bases. Germline V lookup: CDR1 SNHLY, CDR2 FYNNEI. The CDR3 contains 15 residues. Trimming took 6 bases from V and 0 from J; bases not matched to a gene: 3. CDR3 coding DNA: TGTGCCAGCAGCGGACAGGGGCTTAGCAATCAGCCCCAGCATTTT. Its translation is CASSGQGLSNQPQHF.

This clone was recorded only once. Written as DNA, the CDR3 is TGCGCCAGCAGCTTGGGACAGGGGGCATCTGAAGCTTTCTTT. It encodes CASSLGQGASEAFF. V and J are TRBV5-1 and TRBJ1-1; 10 positions match TRBD1. There are 14 residues in the CDR3. The J segment lost 6 bases and the V segment lost 0 bases, leaving 2 bases of the junction unmatched. CDR1 is SGHRS and CDR2 is YFSETQ in the germline V gene.

The chain uses TRBV6-2 or TRBV6-3 and TRBJ2-1, with TRBD1 identical over 8 bases. The J segment lost 7 bases and the V segment lost 4 bases, leaving 9 bases of the junction unmatched. The CDR3 is made up of 15 amino acids. Germline V gives CDR1 MNHEY, CDR2 SVGEGT. CDR3 loop: CASSSTGARGNEQFF. For the CDR3, the DNA is TGTGCCAGCAGTTCGACAGGGGCAAGAGGGAATGAGCAGTTCTTC.

The rearrangement uses TRBV19 and TRBJ1-1; TRBD1 might be the D (6 bases). V was trimmed by 10 bases and J by 4 bases, leaving 16 bases between them. The CDR3 is 13 amino acids. Germline assignment: CDR1 LNHDA and CDR2 SQIVND (reference sequence). The DNA for the CDR3 is TGTGCCACCGCACAGGGAGTGACCACTGAAGCTTTCTTT. The encoded protein is CATAQGVTTEAFF. The full variable domain, rest sourced from reference TRBV19 and TRBJ1-1, is DGGITQSPKYLFRKEGQNVTLSCEQNLNHDAMYWYRQDPGQGLRLIYYSQIVNDFQKGDIAEGYSVSREKKESFPLTVTSAQKNPTAFYLCATAQGVTTEAFFGQGTRLTVV.

The V gene is TRBV30, the J gene TRBJ2-1; the match to TRBD2 covers 11 bases. The CDR3 has 15 residues. In germline, CDR1 is GTSNPN, CDR2 SVGIG (reference sequence). V lost 1 base and J lost 1; bases outside the gene matches: 0. The CDR3 sequence is CAWSGLAGSYNEQFF. The DNA for the CDR3 is TGTGCCTGGAGTGGACTAGCGGGGTCCTACAATGAGCAGTTCTTC.

The V call is TRBV6-5, the J call TRBJ2-2, with D possibly being TRBD2 (5 bases). From germline, CDR1 is MNHEY and CDR2 SVGAGI. The CDR3 has 14 amino acids. V lost 8 bases, J lost 0 bases, and 10 bases lay in between. In DNA form, the CDR3 reads TGTGCCAGCTGTAATAGCGCGAACACCGGGGAGCTGTTTTTT. This encodes CASCNSANTGELFF.

The J gene is TRBJ1-2, the V gene TRBV19; D possibly corresponds to TRBD1 (5 bases). Per germline, CDR1 LNHDA and CDR2 SQIVND (reference sequence). This CDR3 is built from 14 residues. V was shortened by 6 bases and J by 8 bases, with 19 bases between the two germline ends. The CDR3 DNA sequence: TGTGCCAGTAGAGGGACCGGGGGGGTCTACGGCTACACCTTC. The encoded protein is CASRGTGGVYGYTF.

Here the CDR3 DNA reads TGTGCCAGCAGTTTACGGACAAGAGAGACCCAGTACTTC. Translation: CASSLRTRETQYF. The rearrangement links TRBV12-3 or TRBV12-4 to TRBJ2-5; tentatively, D is TRBD1 (5 bases). V was clipped by 2 bases and J by 4 bases, with 8 bases between them. CDR3 length equals 13 residues.

The chain employs TRBV6-5 and TRBJ2-1, with 8 bases matching TRBD1. The CDR3 extends over 15 amino acids. The ends lost 7 bases at V and 2 bases at J; junction bases unmatched: 7. The V gene's germline CDR1 is MNHEY and CDR2 SVGAGI. The CDR3 here is CASTVDRAPYNEQFF. The CDR3 DNA reads TGTGCCAGCACCGTGGACAGGGCCCCCTACAATGAGCAGTTCTTC.

CDR3 protein: CASSAEGGYGYTF. In DNA form, the CDR3 reads TGTGCCAGCAGCGCAGAGGGAGGCTATGGCTACACCTTC. The chain combines TRBV9 with TRBJ1-2; the D is unclear. The V end lost 3 bases, the J end lost 4 bases, and 10 bases lay between the germline ends. The CDR3 consists of 13 residues. CDR1 is SGDLS, CDR2 YYNGEE, per germline.